These T cell receptor beta chains were read from a single sample in a study of blood T cell repertoires in COVID-19. Repertoires were generated with immunoSEQ multiplex PCR, while TCRdb's copy carries only in-frame clones and drops some. Here the sample spans fewer than 60,000 clones, 75% to 90% being singletons. The specimen was peripheral blood. These receptors were obtained from a human donor with active COVID-19. The donor label of this sample is uncertain. CDR3s include the opening cysteine and the closing phenylalanine or tryptophan. The order of the fields is D gene, CDR3 length, J gene, V gene, clone size, CDR3 DNA, CDR3 protein. D genes are given only for firm matches. Some rows have no size entry. The others give once, few or many, or a class for an expanded clone.

>TRBD2|15|TRBJ2-1|TRBV7-2|NA
TGTGCCAGCAGCCCTACTAGCGGGGGGGACCATGAGCAGTTCTTC
CASSPTSGGDHEQFF
>NA|16|TRBJ1-6|TRBV3-1/TRBV3-2|NA
TGTGCCAGCAGCCAAGAAGGCGGTGGGGAGGGTTCACCCCTCCACTTT
CASSQEGGGEGSPLHF
>NA|14|TRBJ1-1|TRBV5-4|NA
TGTGCCAGCAGCTTTGACAGCGCGAGCACTGAAGCTTTCTTT
CASSFDSASTEAFF
>NA|13|TRBJ2-5|TRBV30|NA
TGTGCCTGGAGTGTAGGAGGGGACGGGACCCAGTACTTC
CAWSVGGDGTQYF
>NA|15|TRBJ2-7|TRBV5-6|NA
TGTGCCAGCCAAATGAAGGGGGAGGGTTGGTGGGAGCAGTACTTC
CASQMKGEGWWEQYF
>TRBD1|16|TRBJ2-2|TRBV9|NA
TGTGCCAGCAGCGTTAAACAGGGGGCACTTTTCGGGGAGCTGTTTTTT
CASSVKQGALFGELFF
>NA|13|TRBJ2-2|TRBV19|NA
TGTGCCAGTACCCTGGGGCAGGCCGGGGAGCTGTTTTTT
CASTLGQAGELFF
>NA|12|TRBJ1-1|TRBV4-2|once
TGTGCCAGCAGCCCTGACAATACTGAAGCTTTCTTT
CASSPDNTEAFF
>TRBD1|16|TRBJ1-1|TRBV27|NA
TGTGCCAGCAGTTTCCGGGACAGGGGGCCGAACACTGAAGCTTTCTTT
CASSFRDRGPNTEAFF
>NA|15|TRBJ1-1|TRBV5-1|NA
TGCGCCAGCAGCTTGAAAGGACATCTGAACACTGAAGCTTTCTTT
CASSLKGHLNTEAFF
>NA|15|TRBJ2-3|TRBV9|NA
TGTGCCAGCAGCGTAGAGGCTGCACTCGGGGATACGCAGTATTTT
CASSVEAALGDTQYF
>TRBD1|17|TRBJ1-1|TRBV28|NA
TGTGCCAGCAGTCGTCGGACAGGGAACAAAATGAACACTGAAGCTTTCTTT
CASSRRTGNKMNTEAFF
>NA|15|TRBJ1-1|TRBV6-2/TRBV6-3|NA
TGTGCCAGCAGTTACGAAAAGGGGGTTGACACTGAAGCTTTCTTT
CASSYEKGVDTEAFF
>TRBD1|14|TRBJ2-7|TRBV6-2/TRBV6-3|few
TGTGCCAGCAGTTACGGGACAGGGGGCTACGAGCAGTACTTC
CASSYGTGGYEQYF
>NA|13|TRBJ2-1|TRBV12-3/TRBV12-4|once
TGTGCCAGCAGTTTGCAGGGGCTCATCGGGCAGTTCTTC
CASSLQGLIGQFF
>TRBD1|15|TRBJ2-5|TRBV5-1|NA
TGCGCCAGCAGCTCCAGGACAGGGAGAGAAGAGACCCAGTACTTC
CASSSRTGREETQYF
>NA|15|TRBJ2-1|TRBV2|NA
TGTGCCAGCAGTGTGGACAGTGTCCCCTACAATGAGCAGTTCTTC
CASSVDSVPYNEQFF
>TRBD1|16|TRBJ2-2|TRBV25-1|NA
TGTGCCAGCAGTGACTCGGGACAGGGATGGACCGGGGAGCTGTTTTTT
CASSDSGQGWTGELFF
>TRBD1|16|TRBJ2-7|TRBV7-9|NA
TGTGCCAGCAGCCCCAGGGGACAGGGGGACTCCTACGAGCAGTACTTC
CASSPRGQGDSYEQYF
>TRBD2|14|TRBJ2-3|TRBV5-4|NA
TGTGCCAGCAGCTGGGACTACTACACAGATACGCAGTATTTT
CASSWDYYTDTQYF
>NA|14|TRBJ1-2|TRBV5-5|NA
TGTGCCAGCAGCTTTGGGCAGGGGAGAGGTGGCTACACCTTC
CASSFGQGRGGYTF
>TRBD1|15|TRBJ2-1|TRBV5-4|NA
TGTGCCAGCAGGTTTCCGGGACAGGGGAGCGATGAGCAGTTCTTC
CASRFPGQGSDEQFF